The sample holds many counts of the clone carrying this TCR beta chain. The sample is drawn from a study of regulatory T cells in long-lasting Graves disease. Whole-study context: Newly diagnosed Graves' patients had under 3 months of antithyroid drugs.

V shed 1 base and J shed 8 bases, with 6 bases lying between them. The CDR3 totals 13 residues. The V gene's germline CDR1 is SGHAT and CDR2 FQNNGV. Time point here: newly diagnosed GD, antithyroid drugs for less than 3 months. Isolated PBMC RNA provided the starting material for the TCR library. Tubes containing EDTA received approximately 8.7 milliliters of drawn peripheral blood. TCR beta libraries were built with iRepertoire HTBI primers and Arm-PCR of CDR3 regions. TCRdb reprocessed the multiplex PCR reads with MiXCR, giving one entry per CDR3 protein. The sample shows 540,000 or so distinct CDR3 sequences, roughly 13% of them seen only once. The same data also contributed to another study, on T cells in Graves' hyperthyroidism and ophthalmopathy. That source reports: Patients counted as stable if ophthalmopathy did not develop within 18 months. The TCR CDR3 first-round RT-PCR relied on the HTBI primer set.

Sequenced here: peripheral blood mononuclear cells (PBMCs), sampled at new diagnosis, from a patient treated with antithyroid drugs. The receptor was isolated from a man aged 25-45 years with Graves disease. The V and J genes are TRBV11-2 and TRBJ1-6, with D hard to call. The CDR3 protein is CASSLVRYSPLHF. The CDR3 nucleotides read TGTGCCAGCAGCTTAGTACGATATTCACCCCTCCACTTT.